The clone carrying this T cell receptor (beta chain) has just a few counts. Its antigen is not known. The sample comes from a study of response to subunit inactivated influenza vaccine. General study findings and limits: Only a handful of new T cells, the authors suggested, are recruited with each seasonal influenza vaccination.

A single record per CDR3 protein comes from TCRdb applying MiXCR to the RT-PCR reads. The table shows 550,000 to 800,000 distinct CDR3 sequences, with around 14% occurring only once. The CDR3 has 13 amino acids. Trimming left V 5 bases short and J 5 bases short, with 9 bases between. Germline V lookup: CDR1 KGHSH, CDR2 LQKENI. The source was PBMCs from blood, collected 11 to 12 days after vaccination. The sequence was collected from a man between 45 and 60 years old who received an inactivated influenza vaccine. The V gene is TRBV18, the J gene TRBJ2-2; D gene uncertain. The CDR3 loop reads CASSSAKTGELFF. Written as DNA, the CDR3 is TGTGCCAGCTCAAGTGCCAAGACCGGGGAGCTGTTTTTT. Full variable domain (remainder filled in from reference TRBV18 and TRBJ2-2): NAGVMQNPRHLVRRRGQEARLRCSPMKGHSHVYWYRQLPEEGLKFMVYLQKENIIDESGMPKERFSAEFPKEGPSILRIQQVVRGDSAAYFCASSSAKTGELFFGEGSRLTVL.